This T cell receptor (beta chain) is drawn from a study of blood T cell repertoires in COVID-19. Clinical history reported by participants formed the basis on which cohorts were assigned. Among Cohort 3 donors, those recovered had two negative PCRs, clearance, or symptom resolution. Libraries were prepared by immunoSEQ multiplex PCR; TCRdb keeps only in-frame clonotypes and omits some of them. The sample consists of fewer than 350,000 clones, 89% of them appearing once. The length of the CDR3 is 16 residues. With 4 bases clipped from V and 1 base from J, the junction kept 6 bases outside the gene matches. Germline CDR1 and CDR2: SGDLS and YYNGEE.

The sample consisted of PBMCs or T cells enriched from blood (not recorded which). The chain employs TRBV9 and TRBJ2-7; the match to TRBD2 covers 12 bases. The source of this sequence is a man between 60 and 75 years old who had recovered from COVID-19. The CDR3 here is CASSYGLAGPSYEQYF. CDR3 coding DNA: TGTGCCAGCAGCTACGGACTAGCGGGACCTTCCTACGAGCAGTACTTC.